This TCR beta chain was obtained from a study of lymphopenia after photon versus proton radiotherapy. Profiled with immunoSEQ multiplex PCR; TCRdb holds only in-frame clones, not every one. The sample shows about 62,000 clones, around 90% of them seen only once. Remarks on this clone: Its antigen is unidentified.

This CDR3 region has 14 residues. Germline V gives CDR1 SGHVS, CDR2 FNYEAQ. V lost 3 bases, J lost 1 base, and 10 bases lay in between. Study-wide points: Only patients who died were analyzed for survival; proton advantage is unproven. Post-nadir diversity loss with photons came from oligoclonal expansion, particularly CD8+ Temra cells. Proton therapy kept repertoires fairly stable, unlike photons, which gained effector/memory cells.

The gene calls are TRBV7-6 and TRBJ2-7; the D is unclear. This sequence originates from a man older than 75 with esophageal cancer. Sequenced material: peripheral blood, taken from a patient treated with proton-based radiotherapy. Here the CDR3 reads CASSLSAQSYEQYF. CDR3 nucleotides: TGTGCCAGCAGCTTGAGCGCGCAATCCTACGAGCAGTACTTC. Based on the CDR3 plus reference TRBV7-6 and TRBJ2-7, the full variable domain is GAGVSQSPRYKVTKRGQDVALRCDPISGHVSLYWYRQALGQGPEFLTYFNYEAQQDKSGLPNDRFSAERPEGSISTLTIQRTEQRDSAMYRCASSLSAQSYEQYFGPGTRLTVT.